The present TCR beta chain was sequenced within a study of cytomegalovirus exposure and HLA in healthy donors listed by TCRdb under 2017. At the level of the whole study: In an earlier analysis of about 560 of the donors, less than 350 Gb of sequence data and some 120 million unique TCR beta sequences from about 179 million T cells were reported. Roughly 290 gigabases of sequencing data and around 88 million unique TCR sequences made up an early release that covered under 750 HLA-typed donors. Among approximately 370 genotyped donors of the cohort, an average of roughly 230,000 unique TCR beta nucleotide sequences was sequenced per donor, of which about 18% were non-productive. The study combined high-throughput TCR immunosequencing, statistical association of individual TCRs with disease status, and machine learning to predict cytomegalovirus infection status. In addition to the first cohort of approximately 670 subjects, a separate validation cohort of 120 different subjects was used. Four or five DR-DQ haplotypes were handled as single units for association and clustering because linkage in the cohort was strong. Rather than drawing on any new phenotypic data, the later analysis identified candidate immune exposures from TCR beta sequences and the way those sequences occurred across donors. The study used immunosequencing to profile the T cell repertoires of about 670 subjects and linked those repertoires to cytomegalovirus serostatus. Typing coverage differed by locus: A, B, C, DRB1 and DQB1 were typed in roughly 620-630 donors, DQA1 in roughly 510, DPA1 in over 600, and DPB1 in around 440. All discovery cohort repertoires had been generated using a single sequencing platform. To study patterns of TCR occurrence, a later analysis re-analyzed previously published TCR beta repertoires from 600 to 750 donors and added high-resolution HLA genotyping. A later genetic analysis used genome-wide SNP genotypes for about 65% of the roughly 700 donors, treating that subset as a discovery cohort. The study aimed to test whether signatures of past pathogen exposure could be identified by cataloging public T cell receptors. Alongside the repertoire data, information on donor age, sex, ethnicity and CMV serostatus was compiled. Among the roughly 380 genotyped donors, around 81% belonged to the genetic ancestry cluster associated with self-reported Caucasian donors. Class I and class II HLA loci were covered by the typing at four-digit resolution. An earlier analysis of 587 of the donors applied high-throughput TCR beta sequencing to assess whether each TCR beta V gene segment acted as functional or pseudogenic. Broader findings and caveats from the paper: A later analysis found that TCR association rates varied across HLA loci, with DRB1 alleles showing the most associated TCRs and HLA-C alleles the fewest. At a false discovery rate of 0.05, a later analysis linked 15,000 to 20,000 TCR beta sequences to specific HLA alleles. A cluster of highly shared sequence variants was judged likely to be a technical artifact of the sequencing pipeline. Some IMGT-functional V segments, including TRBV6-2 and TRBV6-3, could not be distinguished by the 87-base-pair reads and were therefore excluded. The classifier was reported to diagnose cytomegalovirus status with high specificity and sensitivity in both the original cohort and the validation cohort. The cohort was sequenced for TCR beta chains only, and without alpha or paired-chain data the features that could be detected were limited. In an earlier analysis of approximately 590 of the donors, most TCR beta V segments appeared in productive rearrangements about 90% or about 30% of the time, broadly matching IMGT annotations. Linkage disequilibrium might explain the correlated functional status among segregating V segments, but an unknown experimental factor could not be ruled out. Sequencing depth was assumed to be roughly uniform across donors in the presence/absence analyses, though that assumption may not hold. A later analysis reported that several top co-occurrence clusters appeared linked to parvovirus B19, influenza, CMV and Epstein-Barr virus. A few of the identified cytomegalovirus-associated TCR beta chains were confirmed in vitro to be specific for cytomegalovirus antigens. CMV serostatus was the only immune exposure information available for the cohort. A total of 164 TCR beta chains were listed by the study as associated with cytomegalovirus. The authors suggested that the approach could potentially be generalized to other disease states and immunological phenotypes. When HLA alleles, especially DR and DQ, strongly co-occurred, TCR associations were difficult to assign to individual alleles. An association between a missense DCLRE1C variant and V-gene and J-gene trimming of TCR beta chains was found in a later genetic analysis and replicated in an independent cohort. Because some donors lacked HLA typing at each locus, the association tests relied only on the typed subset. Most TCR sequences were observed very rarely across donors, whereas some public TCRs were present in many individuals. A later analysis found that HLA-associated TCR beta chains were more clonally expanded and had lower generation probabilities than equally common non-associated chains. Compared with the 666-donor mean, donors in an Asian-associated ancestry cluster had fewer N-insertions in productive TCRs, according to a later genetic analysis. A later analysis found that most CMV-associated TCR beta chains appeared HLA-restricted, with HLA associations seemingly driven largely by CMV exposure. Because counts were too low, about 17 rarely observed V segments, including chromosome 9 orphons, were excluded from the earlier analysis of some 590 of the donors. A further reported finding was that TCR beta sequences accurately predicted the HLA-A and HLA-B alleles for most subjects in the first cohort.

In regard to this clone: The antigen this receptor binds is unknown. No base quality information exists; no much larger clone differs at one position.

The cohort consisted of 650 to 700 healthy bone marrow donors. All cohort members were sampled while nominally healthy, although unrecorded immune exposures were likely present. The donor tested CMV seronegative and was one of the 352 seronegative cohort members. Every donor gave a peripheral blood sample, and the peripheral blood mononuclear cells from that sample were used for TCR beta sequencing. The Qiagen DNeasy Blood Extraction Kit was used to extract genomic DNA from the blood cell samples. Libraries were made using the immunoSEQ multiplex PCR assay. The multiplex PCR relied on a mix of 60 forward primers for TCR Vbeta segments and 13 reverse primers for TCR Jbeta segments. Amplification of the CDR3 region of rearranged TCR beta genes was performed with a multiplex PCR assay on genomic DNA. The amplified TCR beta libraries were sequenced on the Illumina HiSeq System as 87-base-pair reads. On the authors' methods: In a later analysis, 70 million to 95 million unique TCR beta chains were counted across the approximately 620 repertoires, and roughly 10 million of these chains were shared by at least two donors. Raw reads were error-corrected and collapsed into unique sequences with a nearest-neighbor algorithm that merged closely related sequences to remove PCR and sequencing errors. To assign V, D and J gene segments, CDR3 sequences were aligned to IMGT reference sequences. For a sequence to be retained, at least a six-nucleotide match to both a V gene segment and a J gene segment was required. A rearrangement counted as productive if the CDR3 had no stop codons and remained in frame with V and J, and every other rearrangement counted as non-productive. Following IMGT convention, CDR3 was defined as the stretch from the second conserved V-encoded cysteine up to the conserved J-encoded phenylalanine. The earlier analysis of approximately 590 of the donors excluded any sequence lacking an unambiguous match to a single V gene segment. An earlier analysis of 500 to 700 of the donors classified V segments as functional when productive rearrangements were above 56.7% and as segregating when the standard deviation between donors was above 5%. A statistical classification framework was built for diagnosing cytomegalovirus status from the catalog of TCR beta chain sequences. In a later analysis, TCR nucleotide sequences were compared against IMGT/GENE-DB human TR gene sequences so that V and J genes could be assigned. Using the TCRdist pipeline, a later analysis assigned CDR3 sequences along with most-parsimonious VDJ recombination scenarios. A later analysis defined each TCR beta chain by its CDR3 amino acid sequence plus V-gene family, and excluded reads lacking a unique V-gene family. In a later analysis, fewer than 600 highly shared, low-generation-probability nucleotide sequences were removed to address suspected cross-contamination and a sequencing artifact. In a later analysis, a clonal expansion index was calculated for each public chain from normalized within-repertoire ranks of inferred template counts. In a later analysis, generation probabilities were computed using a VDJ recombination model fitted to out-of-frame rearrangements, and the results were checked against IGoR. In a later analysis, hypergeometric tests were used to score TCR-TCR, TCR-HLA and TCR-CMV co-occurrence, with a repertoire-size bias correction applied to TCR pairs. To estimate false discovery rates, a later analysis permuted the HLA or CMV assignments 20 times. In a later analysis, co-occurring TCRs were grouped with DBSCAN, and TCRdist sequence similarity was added when clustering was performed within HLA-allele-positive subsets. Co-occurrence clustering excluded repertoires with fewer than 30,000 or more than 120,000 public chains, plus five with anomalous nucleotide sharing. The table was pulled from immuneACCESS by TCRdb, which kept in-frame rearrangements only. Such tables lose some clones; where checked, under half of the loss comes from unresolved V genes, and the rest has no known cause. V, J and clone size derive from that table, while D and trimming were established from the DNA sequence. This sample comprises roughly 100,000 clones, roughly three quarters of them detected only once. The ten largest clones add up to approximately 1.3% of the sample.

The trim is 2 bases for V and 4 bases for J, with a gap of 11 bases between the germline ends. CDR1 LNHDA and CDR2 SQIVND were looked up in the germline V gene (reference sequence). From the cysteine through the phenylalanine, the CDR3 covers 14 amino acids. Only the CDR3 portion is preserved as DNA: 42 bases, with reading frame beginning at the first base. The V and J genes are TRBV19 and TRBJ1-2; no D gene call is confident. The specimen was PBMCs. The sequence was collected from a middle-aged man in good health and CMV-seronegative. The CDR3 reads CASSISSDSYGYTF. At the DNA level, the sequence is TGTGCCAGTAGTATAAGCTCGGACTCCTATGGCTACACCTTC. Reference TRBV19 and TRBJ1-2 genes cover what lies past the CDR3, so the full variable domain is DGGITQSPKYLFRKEGQNVTLSCEQNLNHDAMYWYRQDPGQGLRLIYYSQIVNDFQKGDIAEGYSVSREKKESFPLTVTSAQKNPTAFYLCASSISSDSYGYTFGSGTRLTVV.